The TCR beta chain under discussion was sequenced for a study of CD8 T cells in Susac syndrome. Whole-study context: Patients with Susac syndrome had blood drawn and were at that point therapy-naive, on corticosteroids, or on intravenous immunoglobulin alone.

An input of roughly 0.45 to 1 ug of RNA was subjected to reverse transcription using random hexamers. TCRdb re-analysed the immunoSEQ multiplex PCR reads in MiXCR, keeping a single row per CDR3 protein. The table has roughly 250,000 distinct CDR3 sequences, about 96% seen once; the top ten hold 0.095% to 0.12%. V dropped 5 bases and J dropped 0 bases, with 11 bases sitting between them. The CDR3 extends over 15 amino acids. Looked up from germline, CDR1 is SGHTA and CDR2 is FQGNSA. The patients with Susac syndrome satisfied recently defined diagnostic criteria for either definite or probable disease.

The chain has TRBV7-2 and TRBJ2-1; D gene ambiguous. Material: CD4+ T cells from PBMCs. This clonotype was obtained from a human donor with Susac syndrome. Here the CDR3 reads CASSLDPSSYNEQFF. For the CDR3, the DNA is TGTGCCAGCAGCCTGGACCCTAGCTCCTACAATGAGCAGTTCTTC.